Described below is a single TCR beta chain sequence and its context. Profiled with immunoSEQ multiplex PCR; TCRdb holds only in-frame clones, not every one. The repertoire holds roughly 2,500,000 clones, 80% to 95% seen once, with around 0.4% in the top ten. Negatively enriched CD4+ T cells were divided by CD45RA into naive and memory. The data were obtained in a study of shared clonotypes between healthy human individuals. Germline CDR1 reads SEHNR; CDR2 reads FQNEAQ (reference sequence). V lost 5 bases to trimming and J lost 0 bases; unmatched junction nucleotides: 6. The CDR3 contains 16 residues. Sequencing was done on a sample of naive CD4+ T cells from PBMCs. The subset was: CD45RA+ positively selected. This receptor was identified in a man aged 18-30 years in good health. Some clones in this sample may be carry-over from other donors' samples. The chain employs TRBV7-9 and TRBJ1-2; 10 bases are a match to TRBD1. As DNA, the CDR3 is TGTGCCAGCAGCCGGGGACAGGGGAATACTAACTATGGCTACACCTTC. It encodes CASSRGQGNTNYGYTF.